This T cell receptor (beta chain) was captured by sequencing in a study of OX40 agonist ivuxolimab in advanced cancers. Findings and limits, study-wide: Low normalized T-cell clonal expansion also characterized some of the nonresponders. The study did not work out the antigen specificity of the expanded peripheral T cells.

Data came from immunoSEQ multiplex PCR; TCRdb stores just in-frame clones and leaves some out. This sample has 30,000 to 45,000 clones, with 70% to 85% found just once. The cohort excluded patients with autoimmune disease history or systemic immunosuppression. In germline, CDR1 is ENHRY, CDR2 SYGVKD. V was pared by 8 bases and J by 0 bases, with 20 bases between. The CDR3 covers 16 residues. Notes on this clone: As yet, its antigen is unknown.

Here the sequenced sample was CD4+ or CD8+ T cells sorted from blood, taken in a trial of the OX40 agonist ivuxolimab. The rearrangement links TRBV10-3 to TRBJ2-7; possible D gene TRBD2, 7 bases. The clonotype was recovered from an adult with an advanced solid tumor such as melanoma, head and neck, liver or kidney cancer. CDR3 loop: CAIEGGSGTTSYEQYF. CDR3 nucleotides: TGTGCCATCGAGGGGGGTTCCGGGACTACCTCCTACGAGCAGTACTTC.